The 5 T cell receptor beta chains listed next were all sequenced from one sample in a study of T cells in localized non-small cell lung cancer. Some clones are missing from TCRdb's copy, which holds only in-frame ones; the method was immunoSEQ multiplex PCR. The table lists roughly 1,900 clones, less than 35% of them singletons. The sequencing used lung tumor tissue, collected before any cancer treatment. These receptors originate from a female donor of 60 years or more with stage I squamous cell lung carcinoma.

This clone was seen more than once but under ten times. CDR3 nucleotide sequence: TGTGCCAGCAGTGACCCTGGGTTCGAGCAGTACTTC. Its translation: CASSDPGFEQYF. This chain uses TRBV2 with TRBJ2-7; D remains ambiguous. There are 12 residues in the CDR3. V was trimmed by 3 bases and J by 6 bases, leaving 9 bases between them. CDR1 and CDR2 from the germline V gene are SNHLY and FYNNEI.

The chain links TRBV28 to TRBJ1-2; D gene uncertain. The germline V gene has CDR1 MDHEN and CDR2 SYDVKM. CDR3 length: 12 residues. Trimming took 7 bases from V and 1 from J, leaving 7 bases between them. CDR3 DNA sequence: TGTGCCAGCACGCCGGGTAACTATGGCTACACCTTC. Translating gives CASTPGNYGYTF.

The chain links TRBV11-3 to TRBJ2-3; 12 nucleotides align to TRBD2. CDR1 and CDR2 (germline): SGHNT, YENEEA. Unmatched junction bases numbered 5, after V lost 5 bases and J lost 2 bases. The CDR3 spans 16 residues. CDR3 DNA sequence: TGTGCCAGCAGCGTACTAGCGGGAGGCCCCACAGATACGCAGTATTTT. Translated, it gives CASSVLAGGPTDTQYF.

The V gene is TRBV9, the J gene TRBJ1-3; D not resolved. Germline lookup yields CDR1 SGDLS and CDR2 YYNGEE. V was cut by 0 bases and J by 0 bases, with 10 bases left in between. The CDR3 length is 16 residues. The DNA of the CDR3 is TGTGCCAGCAGCGTAGATAACAGACACTCTGGAAACACCATATATTTT. Translating gives CASSVDNRHSGNTIYF.

This clone has more than one count but fewer than ten. The chain carries TRBV1 and TRBJ1-1; the table's D gene call, TRBD1, was not cross checked with the DNA. TRBV1 is classified as a pseudogene. This CDR3 has 16 residues. CDR3 loop: CTSSLGTGGMNTEAFF. CDR3 bases: TGCACCAGCAGCCTTGGGACAGGGGGAATGAACACTGAAGCTTTCTTT.